This TCR beta chain was recovered during a study of T cells after yellow fever vaccination. This clonotype was counted a few times. Via MiXCR, TCRdb re-called the 5' RACE reads, giving one row per CDR3 protein. The sample has around 140,000 distinct CDR3 sequences; around 7.7% are singletons. CDR1 and CDR2 (germline): MNHNS, SASEGT. The ends were cut back, 6 bases at V and 8 bases at J, with 13 bases in the middle. This CDR3 is built from 12 residues. The sequences come from CD4+ T cells sorted from PBMCs, collected 5 days after the yellow fever booster vaccination. The TCR was taken from a man aged 30-40 years who received the YFV17D yellow fever vaccine. The V call is TRBV6-1, the J call TRBJ1-2, with D unresolved. This chain's CDR3 is CASRRGQLGYTF. In DNA, the CDR3 is TGTGCCAGCAGAAGAGGGCAGTTGGGCTACACCTTC.